This T cell receptor (beta chain) was documented in a study of OX40 agonist ivuxolimab in advanced cancers. The protocol was immunoSEQ multiplex PCR, while the TCRdb copy is restricted to in-frame clones and leaves out a portion. This table has under 45,000 clones, around 80% appearing once. This CDR3 has 13 residues. Germline V gene lookup returns CDR1 SQVTM and CDR2 ANQGSEA. V dropped 6 bases and J dropped 3 bases, with 14 bases sitting between them. Only one count was recorded for this clone. The V and J genes are TRBV29-1 and TRBJ1-1, with a weak D call TRBD1 (6 bases). This receptor was obtained from an adult with an advanced solid tumor such as melanoma, head and neck, liver or kidney cancer. Source: CD4+ or CD8+ T cells sorted from blood, taken in a trial of the OX40 agonist ivuxolimab. The CDR3 loop is CSVEEGGDTEAFF. CDR3 DNA: TGCAGCGTAGAGGAGGGGGGGGACACTGAAGCTTTCTTT.